The clone carrying this T cell receptor beta chain was seen a few times. This specimen comes from a study of T cells in Graves' hyperthyroidism and ophthalmopathy. From germline, CDR1 is MNHEY and CDR2 SVGEGT. This CDR3 contains 16 residues. V gave up 2 bases and J gave up 2 bases; unmatched junction bases: 7. Amplified TCR beta CDR3 regions derived from RNA transcripts. TCR CDR3 underwent first-round RT-PCR with the HTBI primer set. Using its own MiXCR run on the multiplex PCR reads, TCRdb lists one record per CDR3 protein. The data contain roughly 750,000 distinct CDR3 sequences, around 15% of them singletons.

The sample was blood. The receptor comes from a man younger than 35 with Graves' hyperthyroidism. The rearrangement links TRBV6-2 or TRBV6-3 to TRBJ2-5, with 8 bases lining up with TRBD2. The CDR3: CASSYVLAGLQETQYF. The CDR3 nucleotides are TGTGCCAGCAGTTACGTCCTAGCGGGCCTTCAAGAGACCCAGTACTTC.